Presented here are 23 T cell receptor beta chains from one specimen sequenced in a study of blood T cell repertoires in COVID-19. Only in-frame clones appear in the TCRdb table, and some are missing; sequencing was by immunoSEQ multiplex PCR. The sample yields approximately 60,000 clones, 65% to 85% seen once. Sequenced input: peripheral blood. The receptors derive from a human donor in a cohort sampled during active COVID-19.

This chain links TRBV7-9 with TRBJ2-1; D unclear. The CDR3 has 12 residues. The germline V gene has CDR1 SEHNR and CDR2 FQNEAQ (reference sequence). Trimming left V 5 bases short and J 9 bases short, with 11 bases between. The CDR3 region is CASSLSRIEQFF. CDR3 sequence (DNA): TGTGCCAGCAGCCTAAGTCGCATTGAGCAGTTCTTC.

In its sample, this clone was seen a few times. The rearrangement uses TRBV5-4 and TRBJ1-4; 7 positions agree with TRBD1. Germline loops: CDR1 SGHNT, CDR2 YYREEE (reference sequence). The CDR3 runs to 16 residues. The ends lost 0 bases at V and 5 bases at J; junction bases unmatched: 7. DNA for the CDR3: TGTGCCAGCAGCTTGGGGGGGAACAGGGGAAATGAAAAACTGTTTTTT. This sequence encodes CASSLGGNRGNEKLFF.

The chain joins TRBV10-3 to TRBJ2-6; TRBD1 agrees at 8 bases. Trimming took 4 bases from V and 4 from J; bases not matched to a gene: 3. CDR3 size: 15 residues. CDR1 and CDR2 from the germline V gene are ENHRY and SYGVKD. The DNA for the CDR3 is TGTGCCATCAGTGCGACAGGGGACGGGGCCAACGTCCTGACTTTC. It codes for CAISATGDGANVLTF.

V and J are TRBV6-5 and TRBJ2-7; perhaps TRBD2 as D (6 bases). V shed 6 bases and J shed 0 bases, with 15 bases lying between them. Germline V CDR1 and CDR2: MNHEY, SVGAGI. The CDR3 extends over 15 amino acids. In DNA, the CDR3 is TGTGCCAGCAGCTTGGGACTCCTCAGCTCCTACGAGCAGTACTTC. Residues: CASSLGLLSSYEQYF.

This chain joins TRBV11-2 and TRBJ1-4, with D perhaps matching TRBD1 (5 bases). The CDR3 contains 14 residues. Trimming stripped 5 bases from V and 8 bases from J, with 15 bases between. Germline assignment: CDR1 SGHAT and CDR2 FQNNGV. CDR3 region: CASSPGGVREKLFF. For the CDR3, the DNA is TGTGCCAGCAGCCCAGGAGGGGTCAGGGAAAAACTGTTTTTT.

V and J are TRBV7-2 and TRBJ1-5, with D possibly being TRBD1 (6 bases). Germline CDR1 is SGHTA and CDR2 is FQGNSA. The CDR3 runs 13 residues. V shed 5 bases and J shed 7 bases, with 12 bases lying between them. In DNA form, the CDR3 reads TGTGCCAGCAGCGCGACAGGTGCCCAGCCCCAGCATTTT. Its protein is CASSATGAQPQHF.

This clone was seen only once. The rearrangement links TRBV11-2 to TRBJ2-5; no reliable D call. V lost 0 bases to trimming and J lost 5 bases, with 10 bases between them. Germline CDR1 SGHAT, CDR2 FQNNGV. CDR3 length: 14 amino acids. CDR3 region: CASSLDPSLETQYF. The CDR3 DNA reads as TGTGCCAGCAGCTTAGATCCCAGTTTGGAGACCCAGTACTTC.

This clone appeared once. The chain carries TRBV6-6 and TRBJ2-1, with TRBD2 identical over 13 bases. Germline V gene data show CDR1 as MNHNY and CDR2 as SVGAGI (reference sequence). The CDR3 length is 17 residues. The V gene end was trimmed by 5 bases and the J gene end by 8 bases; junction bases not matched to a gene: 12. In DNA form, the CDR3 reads TGTGCCAGCAGTCTTGGACTAGCGGGAGAGACTATCGATGAGCAGTTCTTC. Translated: CASSLGLAGETIDEQFF.

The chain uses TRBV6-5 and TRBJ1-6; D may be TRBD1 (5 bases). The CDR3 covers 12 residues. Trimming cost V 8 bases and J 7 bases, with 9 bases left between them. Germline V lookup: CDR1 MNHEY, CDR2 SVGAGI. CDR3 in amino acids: CASWGLNSPLHF. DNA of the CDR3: TGTGCCAGCTGGGGACTGAATTCACCCCTCCACTTT.

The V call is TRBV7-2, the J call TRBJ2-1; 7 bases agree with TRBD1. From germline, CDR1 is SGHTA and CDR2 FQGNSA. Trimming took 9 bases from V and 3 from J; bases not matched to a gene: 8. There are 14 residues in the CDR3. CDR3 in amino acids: CASREGGGYNEQFF. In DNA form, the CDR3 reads TGTGCCAGTAGAGAAGGGGGCGGCTACAATGAGCAGTTCTTC.

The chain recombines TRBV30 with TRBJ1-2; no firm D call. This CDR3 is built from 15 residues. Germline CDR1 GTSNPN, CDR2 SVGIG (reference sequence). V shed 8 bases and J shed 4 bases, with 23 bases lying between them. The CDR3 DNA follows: TGTGCCCGGTCCGCGGAGGGAAGACTGTTCTATGGCTACACCTTC. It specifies CARSAEGRLFYGYTF.

The CDR3, as DNA: TGTGCCAGCAGCAAAGCACGGGACACAGGTAGCACAGATACGCAGTATTTT. Its translation: CASSKARDTGSTDTQYF. This chain joins TRBV21-1 and TRBJ2-3; TRBD1 is the table's D call, not checked against the DNA. TRBV21-1 is shown as a pseudogene. CDR3 length equals 17 residues.

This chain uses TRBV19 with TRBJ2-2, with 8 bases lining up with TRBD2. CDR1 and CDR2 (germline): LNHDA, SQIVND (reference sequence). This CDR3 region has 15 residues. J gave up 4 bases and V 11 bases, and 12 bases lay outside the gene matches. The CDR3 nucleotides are TGTGCCTCGAGAGGAGCGGGAGCGGGCACCGGGGAGCTGTTTTTT. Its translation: CASRGAGAGTGELFF.

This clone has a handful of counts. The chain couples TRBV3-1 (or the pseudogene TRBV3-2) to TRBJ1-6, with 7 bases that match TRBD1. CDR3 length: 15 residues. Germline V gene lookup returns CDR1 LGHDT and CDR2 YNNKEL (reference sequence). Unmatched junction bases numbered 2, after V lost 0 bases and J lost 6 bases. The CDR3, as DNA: TGTGCCAGCAGCCAAGAACAGGGGTTTAATTCACCCCTCCACTTT. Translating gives CASSQEQGFNSPLHF.

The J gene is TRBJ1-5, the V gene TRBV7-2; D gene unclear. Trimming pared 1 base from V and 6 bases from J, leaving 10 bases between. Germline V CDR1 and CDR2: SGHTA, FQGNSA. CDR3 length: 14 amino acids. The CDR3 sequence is CASSLVRLGQPQHF. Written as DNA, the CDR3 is TGTGCCAGCAGCTTAGTCAGGCTTGGTCAGCCCCAGCATTTT.

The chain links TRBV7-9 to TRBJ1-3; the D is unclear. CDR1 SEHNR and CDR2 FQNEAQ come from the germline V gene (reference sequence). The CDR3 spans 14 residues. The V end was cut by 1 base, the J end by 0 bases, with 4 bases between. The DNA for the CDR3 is TGTGCCAGCAGCTTAGGTAGCTCTGGAAACACCATATATTTT. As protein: CASSLGSSGNTIYF.

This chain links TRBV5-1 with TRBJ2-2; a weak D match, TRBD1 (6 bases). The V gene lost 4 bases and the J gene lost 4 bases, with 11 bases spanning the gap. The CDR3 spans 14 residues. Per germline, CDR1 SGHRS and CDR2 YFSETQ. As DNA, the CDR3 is TGCGCCAGCAGCCCCGGACAGCTCACCGGGGAGCTGTTTTTT. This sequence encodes CASSPGQLTGELFF.

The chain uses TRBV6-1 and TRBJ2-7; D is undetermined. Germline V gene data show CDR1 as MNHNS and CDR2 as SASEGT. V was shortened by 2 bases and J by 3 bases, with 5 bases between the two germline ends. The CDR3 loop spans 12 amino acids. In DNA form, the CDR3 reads TGTGCCAGCAGTGAATCCCTCTACGAGCAGTACTTC. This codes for CASSESLYEQYF.

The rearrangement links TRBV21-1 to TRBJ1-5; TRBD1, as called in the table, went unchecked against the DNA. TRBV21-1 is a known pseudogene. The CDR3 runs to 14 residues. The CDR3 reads CARPRGTGNQPQHF. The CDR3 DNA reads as TGTGCCAGGCCGAGGGGGACAGGCAATCAGCCCCAGCATTTT.

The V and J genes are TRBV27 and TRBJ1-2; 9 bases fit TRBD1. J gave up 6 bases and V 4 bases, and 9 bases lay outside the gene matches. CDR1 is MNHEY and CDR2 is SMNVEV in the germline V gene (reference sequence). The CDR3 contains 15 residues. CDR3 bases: TGTGCCAGCAGTTCCGGGGACAGGGTAGCCCATGGCTACACCTTC. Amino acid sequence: CASSSGDRVAHGYTF.

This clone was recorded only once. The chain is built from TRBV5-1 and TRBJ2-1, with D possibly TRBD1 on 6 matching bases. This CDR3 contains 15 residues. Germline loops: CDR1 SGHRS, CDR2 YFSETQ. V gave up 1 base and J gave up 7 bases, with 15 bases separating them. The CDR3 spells CASSLRQNRVNEQFF. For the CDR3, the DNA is TGCGCCAGCAGCTTGAGGCAGAACAGGGTTAATGAGCAGTTCTTC.

In DNA, the CDR3 is TGTGCCACCAGCAGAGGGCCAGAAAACTATGGCTACACCTTC. This sequence encodes CATSRGPENYGYTF. J is TRBJ1-2 and V is TRBV15; D is ambiguous. Germline-derived CDR1 and CDR2 are LNHNV and YYDKDF (reference sequence). With 1 base removed from V and 2 bases from J, the gap between germline ends came to 8 bases. This CDR3 has 14 amino acids.

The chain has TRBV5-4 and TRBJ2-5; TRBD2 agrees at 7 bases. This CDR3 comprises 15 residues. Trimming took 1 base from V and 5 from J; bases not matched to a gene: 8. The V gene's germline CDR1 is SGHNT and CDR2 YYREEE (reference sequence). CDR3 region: CASSLSSGPTETQYF. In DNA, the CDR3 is TGTGCCAGCAGCTTGAGTAGCGGGCCAACCGAGACCCAGTACTTC.